This TCR beta chain was identified in a study of cytomegalovirus exposure and HLA in healthy donors. Trimming removed 6 bases at V and 4 bases at J, with 15 bases between. Germline assignment: CDR1 KGHSH and CDR2 LQKENI. CDR3 size: 14 residues. Vbeta (60) and Jbeta (13) primers were used in the PCR. The repertoire was sequenced with immunoSEQ multiplex PCR; TCRdb's copy has only in-frame clones and lacks some. Of about 150,000 clones listed, approximately 80% are singletons. The study's findings and limits: Most TCR sequences were seen very rarely across donors, but some public TCRs occurred in many. Versus the approximately 700-donor mean, an Asian-associated ancestry cluster reportedly showed fewer N-insertions in a later analysis.

A word on this clone: Its antigen is not known.

This chain joins TRBV18 and TRBJ1-1; the D gene is possibly TRBD1 (6 bases). The sequenced sample was PBMCs. This TCR was recovered from a woman between 40 and 55 years old in good health and CMV-seropositive. Here the CDR3 reads CASSPGTSVTEAFF. CDR3 bases: TGTGCCAGCTCGCCCGGGACATCAGTCACTGAAGCTTTCTTT.